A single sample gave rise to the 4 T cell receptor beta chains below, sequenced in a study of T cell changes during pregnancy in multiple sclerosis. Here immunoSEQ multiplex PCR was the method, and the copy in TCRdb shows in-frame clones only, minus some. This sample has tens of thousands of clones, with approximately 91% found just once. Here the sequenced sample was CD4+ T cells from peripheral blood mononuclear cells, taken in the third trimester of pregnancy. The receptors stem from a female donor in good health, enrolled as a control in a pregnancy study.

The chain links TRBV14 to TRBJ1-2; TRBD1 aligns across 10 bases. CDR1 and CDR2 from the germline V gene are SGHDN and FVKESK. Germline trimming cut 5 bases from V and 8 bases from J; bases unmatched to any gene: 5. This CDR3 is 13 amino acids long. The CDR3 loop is CASSDRTGGGYTF. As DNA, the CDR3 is TGTGCCAGCAGCGACAGGACAGGGGGAGGCTACACCTTC. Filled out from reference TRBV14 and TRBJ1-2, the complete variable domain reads EAGVTQFPSHSVIEKGQTVTLRCDPISGHDNLYWYRRVMGKEIKFLLHFVKESKQDESGMPNNRFLAERTGGTYSTLKVQPAELEDSGVYFCASSDRTGGGYTFGSGTRLTVV.

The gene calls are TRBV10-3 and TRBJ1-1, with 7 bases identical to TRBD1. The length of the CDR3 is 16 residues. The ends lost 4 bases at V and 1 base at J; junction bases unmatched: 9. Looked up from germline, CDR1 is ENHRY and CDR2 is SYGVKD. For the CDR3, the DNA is TGTGCCATCAGTGGGACCTGGACAGGCTGGAACACTGAAGCTTTCTTT. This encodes CAISGTWTGWNTEAFF.

For the CDR3, the DNA is TGTGCCAGCAGTGAAATAACAGGGGGGAGGCAGTACTTC. It translates to CASSEITGGRQYF. V is TRBV6-1 and J is TRBJ2-7; TRBD1 matches 8 bases. The V and J ends lost 2 bases and 9 bases, in that order; junction bases with no gene match: 6. CDR1 and CDR2 from the germline V gene are MNHNS and SASEGT. The CDR3 totals 13 residues.

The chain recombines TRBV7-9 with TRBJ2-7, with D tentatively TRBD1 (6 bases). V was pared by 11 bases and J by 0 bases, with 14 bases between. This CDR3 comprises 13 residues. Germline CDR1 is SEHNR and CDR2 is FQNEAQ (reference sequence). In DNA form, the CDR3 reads TGTGCCCCGAACCGGGACAACTCCTACGAGCAGTACTTC. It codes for CAPNRDNSYEQYF. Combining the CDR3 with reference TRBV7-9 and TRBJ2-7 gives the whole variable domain DTGVSQNPRHKITKRGQNVTFRCDPISEHNRLYWYRQTLGQGPEFLTYFQNEAQLEKSRLLSDRFSAERPKGSFSTLEIQRTEQGDSAMYLCAPNRDNSYEQYFGPGTRLTVT.